A single sample is the source of the 23 T cell receptor beta chains below, sequenced in a study of blood T cell repertoires in COVID-19. Profiled with immunoSEQ multiplex PCR; TCRdb holds only in-frame clones, not every one. The profile shows more than 100,000 clones, roughly 80% of them singletons. Material: peripheral blood. All receptors come from a woman aged 25-40 years who had recovered from COVID-19.

V usage is TRBV9 and J usage is TRBJ2-4; D unclear. The V gene's germline CDR1 is SGDLS and CDR2 YYNGEE. This CDR3 is 13 amino acids long. V lost 0 bases to trimming and J lost 4 bases, with 5 bases between them. The CDR3 bases are TGTGCCAGCAGCGTAGGAGTAAAAAACATTCAGTACTTC. Its protein product is CASSVGVKNIQYF. Using reference TRBV9 and TRBJ2-4 for the parts outside the CDR3, the full variable domain is DSGVTQTPKHLITATGQRVTLRCSPRSGDLSVYWYQQSLDQGLQFLIQYYNGEERAKGNILERFSAQQFPDLHSELNLSSLELGDSALYFCASSVGVKNIQYFGAGTRLSVL.

This clone was seen a handful of times. The chain employs TRBV6-6 and TRBJ1-2, with D possibly matching TRBD1 (6 bases). This CDR3 contains 16 residues. CDR1 is MNHNY and CDR2 is SVGAGI in the germline V gene (reference sequence). V gave up 7 bases and J gave up 8 bases, with 26 bases separating them. CDR3 sequence: CASTDNTRGPPRGYTF. In DNA form, the CDR3 reads TGTGCCAGCACCGATAACACCAGGGGCCCCCCGAGAGGCTACACCTTC.

This clone was counted between two and nine times. This chain connects TRBV25-1 to TRBJ2-1, with TRBD2 as a possible D gene (6 bases). V was trimmed by 4 bases and J by 6 bases, leaving 13 bases between them. Germline CDR1 reads MGHDK; CDR2 reads SYGVNS. The CDR3 sequence is 14 residues long. CDR3 bases: TGTGCCAGCAGTGCGGCGGGATCCCGCAATGAGCAGTTCTTC. Encoded protein: CASSAAGSRNEQFF.

The chain is built from TRBV19 and TRBJ1-1; TRBD1 agrees at 9 bases. The CDR3 loop spans 14 amino acids. V dropped 6 bases and J dropped 11; count of bases not matched to a gene: 13. The germline V gene has CDR1 LNHDA and CDR2 SQIVND (reference sequence). The CDR3 region has the DNA TGTGCCAGTAGAACGGACAGGGGCCTCGGAGGCGCTTTCTTT. It encodes CASRTDRGLGGAFF. The complete variable domain, with remaining parts taken from reference TRBV19 and TRBJ1-1, reads DGGITQSPKYLFRKEGQNVTLSCEQNLNHDAMYWYRQDPGQGLRLIYYSQIVNDFQKGDIAEGYSVSREKKESFPLTVTSAQKNPTAFYLCASRTDRGLGGAFFGQGTRLTVV.

V is TRBV6-2 or TRBV6-3 and J is TRBJ1-5, with a tentative D call TRBD1 (5 bases). Germline CDR1 MNHEY, CDR2 SVGEGT. The CDR3 is made up of 15 amino acids. Trimming removed 7 bases from V and 1 base from J, with 14 bases in between. The CDR3 protein is CASIPSRVSNQPQHF. The CDR3 DNA follows: TGTGCCAGCATCCCGAGCAGGGTCAGCAATCAGCCCCAGCATTTT.

J is TRBJ1-2 and V is TRBV19; 9 positions match TRBD1. V lost 3 bases, J lost 5 bases, and 10 bases stayed unmatched. Germline V gives CDR1 LNHDA, CDR2 SQIVND (reference sequence). The CDR3 is 16 residues long. The CDR3 region has the DNA TGTGCCAGTAGTATCTCTCGAATGGGACAGGGTTATGGCTACACCTTC. It is translated as CASSISRMGQGYGYTF.

Of note for this clone: Mismatch with germline at one junction end may stem from a read error. This chain joins TRBV7-7 and TRBJ2-5, with 8 bases aligning to TRBD1. CDR3 length equals 15 residues. Germline-derived CDR1 and CDR2 are SSHAT and FNYEAQ (reference sequence). The CDR3 nucleotides are TGTGCTAGCAGCTCGCTGGACAGGGATCGAGAGACCCAGTACTTC. This codes for CASSSLDRDRETQYF.

This clone was observed once. The CDR3 bases are TGTGCCAGTAGTATCCCTGGACAGGGCTACACCATATATTTT. This translates into CASSIPGQGYTIYF. The rearrangement uses TRBV19 and TRBJ1-3; 8 nucleotides align to TRBD1. The CDR3 is made up of 14 amino acids. The germline gives CDR1 LNHDA, CDR2 SQIVND (reference sequence). With V trimmed by 3 bases and J by 8 bases, 6 bases remained unmatched.

The V call is TRBV6-5, the J call TRBJ1-3; D may be TRBD1 (6 bases). Germline V CDR1 and CDR2: MNHEY, SVGAGI. This CDR3 is built from 14 residues. V shed 4 bases and J shed 1 base, with 8 bases lying between them. CDR3 nucleotides: TGTGCCAGCAGTTTCAGGGGTTCTGGAAACACCATATATTTT. Protein: CASSFRGSGNTIYF.

The rearrangement joins TRBV4-1 to TRBJ1-3; 8 bases are a match to TRBD1. J was trimmed by 1 base and V by 1 base; bases with no gene match: 12. There are 19 residues in the CDR3. CDR1 and CDR2 (germline): MGHRA, YSYEKL. The CDR3 bases are TGCGCCAGCAGCCAAGTGGTCCGGACAGGGAGAGAATCTGGAAACACCATATATTTT. This gives the protein CASSQVVRTGRESGNTIYF.

The J gene is TRBJ1-6, the V gene TRBV19, with D unresolved. CDR1 LNHDA and CDR2 SQIVND come from the germline V gene (reference sequence). Between the trimmed V and J ends, which lost 5 bases and 13 bases, there was a span of 21 bases. The CDR3 spans 15 residues. CDR3 amino acids: CASSLDSDYLSPLHF. CDR3 nucleotide sequence: TGTGCCAGTAGTCTCGACTCGGACTACCTATCGCCCCTCCACTTT.

This chain links TRBV19 with TRBJ1-5; TRBD1 might be the D (5 bases). This CDR3 comprises 14 residues. Germline assignment: CDR1 LNHDA and CDR2 SQIVND (reference sequence). Trimming took 0 bases from V and 7 from J, leaving 10 bases between them. In DNA form, the CDR3 reads TGTGCCAGTAGTATAGACAGGGTCAAGCAGCCCCAGCATTTT. Residues: CASSIDRVKQPQHF.

The chain carries TRBV6-4 and TRBJ2-1, with 9 bases that match TRBD2. The V segment lost 4 bases and the J segment 7 bases; nucleotides outside the gene matches: 11. Germline CDR1 and CDR2: MRHNA and SNTAGT. The CDR3 sequence is 16 residues long. The CDR3 here is CASSGERGVGLNEQFF. The CDR3 region has the DNA TGTGCCAGCAGTGGAGAGCGGGGGGTAGGTTTAAATGAGCAGTTCTTC.

The rearrangement joins TRBV5-1 to TRBJ1-2; tentatively, D is TRBD1 (5 bases). The CDR3 runs to 16 residues. V lost 4 bases and J 2 bases, leaving 18 bases between the germline ends. Germline V CDR1 and CDR2: SGHRS, YFSETQ. DNA of the CDR3: TGCGCCAGCAGCCAGGGAATTGGGTTATACAACTATGGCTACACCTTC. This codes for CASSQGIGLYNYGYTF. The whole variable domain, remainder taken from reference TRBV5-1 and TRBJ1-2, is KAGVTQTPRYLIKTRGQQVTLSCSPISGHRSVSWYQQTPGQGLQFLFEYFSETQRNKGNFPGRFSGRQFSNSRSEMNVSTLELGDSALYLCASSQGIGLYNYGYTFGSGTRLTVV.

The rearrangement uses TRBV29-1 and TRBJ2-5, with 12 bases lining up with TRBD2. The V and J ends lost 3 bases and 5 bases, in that order; junction bases with no gene match: 4. From germline, CDR1 is SQVTM and CDR2 ANQGSEA. The CDR3 is 14 residues long. In nucleotides, the CDR3 is TGCAGCGTTGATGGACTAGCGGGGTCGGAGACCCAGTACTTC. Its translation: CSVDGLAGSETQYF.

The V call is TRBV30, the J call TRBJ1-2; D uncertain. The germline gives CDR1 GTSNPN, CDR2 SVGIG (reference sequence). V lost 2 bases, J lost 1 base, and 11 bases lay in between. This CDR3 contains 14 residues. Here the CDR3 DNA reads TGTGCCTGGAGTACCCAACGGGTTAACTATGGCTACACCTTC. Its protein is CAWSTQRVNYGYTF.

The chain employs TRBV20-1 and TRBJ1-1; 8 nucleotides line up with TRBD1. There are 14 residues in the CDR3. Looked up from germline, CDR1 is DFQATT and CDR2 is SNEGSKA (reference sequence). V trimming: 3 bases; J trimming: 4 bases; junction bases outside the gene matches: 7. The CDR3 nucleotides are TGCAGTGCTAGTCGTCAGGGGGCCGGCACTGAAGCTTTCTTT. Amino acids: CSASRQGAGTEAFF.

The chain carries TRBV6-6 and TRBJ2-2; 8 bases fit TRBD1. Germline V CDR1 and CDR2: MNHNY, SVGAGI (reference sequence). V lost 7 bases and J lost 3; bases outside the gene matches: 10. This CDR3 is 16 amino acids long. CDR3 residues: CASTDTTGVDTGELFF. The CDR3, as DNA: TGTGCCAGCACCGACACGACAGGGGTGGACACCGGGGAGCTGTTTTTT.

CDR3 sequence: CASSYGPGQGPYEQYF. CDR3 DNA sequence: TGTGCCAGCAGTTACGGCCCGGGACAGGGACCTTACGAGCAGTACTTC. The rearrangement joins TRBV5-5 to TRBJ2-7; TRBD1 agrees at 9 bases. The CDR3 sequence is 16 residues long. CDR1 SGHKS and CDR2 YYEKEE come from the germline V gene (reference sequence). Losses at the gene ends were 5 bases for V and 4 bases for J; bases not matched to a gene: 13. The full variable domain, rest sourced from reference TRBV5-5 and TRBJ2-7, is DAGVTQSPTHLIKTRGQQVTLRCSPISGHKSVSWYQQVLGQGPQFIFQYYEKEERGRGNFPDRFSARQFPNYSSELNVNALLLGDSALYLCASSYGPGQGPYEQYFGPGTRLTVT.

The chain couples TRBV2 to TRBJ1-4, with unresolved D. The CDR3 is 13 residues long. The V end lost 11 bases, the J end lost 8 bases, and 18 bases lay between the germline ends. Germline-derived CDR1 and CDR2 are SNHLY and FYNNEI. The CDR3 sequence is CASAGFGREKLFF. CDR3 coding DNA: TGTGCCTCCGCCGGGTTTGGTAGGGAAAAACTGTTTTTT.

This chain connects TRBV5-1 to TRBJ1-1; D unclear. V lost 3 bases to trimming and J lost 0 bases, with 9 bases between them. Germline V CDR1 and CDR2: SGHRS, YFSETQ. The CDR3 runs 14 residues. The CDR3, as DNA: TGCGCCAGCAGCTGGCAGTCGATGAACACTGAAGCTTTCTTT. Its protein is CASSWQSMNTEAFF.

The V and J genes are TRBV3-1 (or the pseudogene TRBV3-2) and TRBJ2-1; 11 nucleotides line up with TRBD2. The trim removed 3 bases at V and 1 base at J, leaving 8 bases unmatched. This CDR3 contains 18 residues. The germline V gene encodes CDR1 LGHDT and CDR2 YNNKEL (reference sequence). DNA of the CDR3: TGTGCCAGCAGCCATACTCCGGGACTAGCGGTTTCCTACAATGAGCAGTTCTTC. This translates into CASSHTPGLAVSYNEQFF.

The gene calls are TRBV4-1 and TRBJ1-4, with TRBD1 identical over 8 bases. V lost 2 bases to trimming and J lost 4 bases; unmatched junction nucleotides: 21. Germline V gene lookup returns CDR1 MGHRA and CDR2 YSYEKL. The CDR3 runs 21 residues. The CDR3 loop is CASSQIGLGQGLLQGNEKLFF. The DNA for the CDR3 is TGCGCCAGCAGCCAAATCGGCCTCGGACAGGGCTTACTTCAGGGTAATGAAAAACTGTTTTTT.